This T cell receptor (beta chain) was obtained from a study of T cells after yellow fever vaccination. 5'RACE template switching produced TCR cDNA carrying a universal primer site and UMIs. TCRdb reprocessed the 5' RACE reads via MiXCR and lists one record per CDR3 protein. The sample holds hundreds of thousands of distinct CDR3 sequences; roughly 3.5% are singletons and the top ten take around 20%. Study findings and constraints: Abundant clonotypes from the bulk population could get into FACS-sorted repertoires as contaminants. After the booster, nearly 98% of CD4 and 75% to 90% of CD8 primary-response clones were re-detected.

Ten or more counts support this clonotype. Its target is not known. Germline-derived CDR1 and CDR2 are SEHNR and FQNEAQ (reference sequence). Between the trimmed V and J ends, which lost 1 base and 5 bases, there was a span of 11 bases. The CDR3 is 14 amino acids. The gene calls are TRBV7-9 and TRBJ2-5, with D uncertain. Sequencing was performed on PBMCs, taken on the day of the yellow fever booster vaccination. The receptor was derived from a young man who received the YFV17D yellow fever vaccine. CDR3 protein: CASSLGLGTETQYF. CDR3 nucleotides: TGTGCCAGCAGCTTAGGTCTGGGTACGGAGACCCAGTACTTC.